One sample yielded the 27 T cell receptor beta chains listed below, sequenced in a study of neoadjuvant nivolumab and ipilimumab in lung cancer. Repertoires were generated with immunoSEQ multiplex PCR, while TCRdb's copy carries only in-frame clones and drops some. This table has fewer than 35,000 clones, less than 90% appearing once. Sequencing was performed on peripheral blood, taken before neoadjuvant nivolumab, alone or with ipilimumab. Receptors were obtained from an adult with non-small cell lung cancer.

V usage is TRBV7-3 and J usage is TRBJ2-3; tentative D call: TRBD2 (5 bases). CDR1 is SGHTA, CDR2 FQGTGA, per germline. The CDR3 sequence is 15 residues long. V was pared by 5 bases and J by 6 bases, with 18 bases between. Here the CDR3 reads CASSPHGVGVDTQYF. As DNA, the CDR3 is TGTGCCAGCAGCCCGCATGGGGTCGGGGTGGATACGCAGTATTTT. Combining the CDR3 with reference TRBV7-3 and TRBJ2-3 gives the whole variable domain GAGVSQTPSNKVTEKGKYVELRCDPISGHTALYWYRQSLGQGPEFLIYFQGTGAADDSGLPNDRFFAVRPEGSVSTLKIQRTERGDSAVYLCASSPHGVGVDTQYFGPGTRLTVL.

CDR3 sequence reads: CASSIRTGGNWNQPQHF. CDR3 DNA: TGTGCCAGTAGTATCAGGACAGGGGGGAATTGGAATCAGCCCCAGCATTTT. The chain carries TRBV19 and TRBJ1-5; 10 bases agree with TRBD1. The CDR3 covers 17 residues. J gave up 4 bases and V 3 bases, and 9 bases lay outside the gene matches. Germline CDR1 reads LNHDA; CDR2 reads SQIVND (reference sequence).

DNA for the CDR3: TGTGCCAGCAGCTATAGCGGGGGGCCCATGAGTGAGCAGTTCTTC. Its protein product is CASSYSGGPMSEQFF. V is TRBV5-6 and J is TRBJ2-1; 10 positions match TRBD2. Trimming removed 3 bases from V and 9 bases from J; junction bases left unmatched: 9. This CDR3 region has 15 residues. The germline V gene encodes CDR1 SGHDT and CDR2 YYEEEE.

The V call is TRBV7-3, the J call TRBJ2-5; possible D gene TRBD1, 6 bases. Germline CDR1 reads SGHTA; CDR2 reads FQGTGA. The V and J ends lost 6 bases and 2 bases respectively, with 13 bases between them. The CDR3 is 14 amino acids. The CDR3 loop reads CASSPGTQQETQYF. The CDR3 region has the DNA TGTGCCAGCAGTCCCGGGACACAGCAAGAGACCCAGTACTTC.

V and J are TRBV5-1 and TRBJ2-3; 8 bases agree with TRBD2. This CDR3 contains 16 residues. The ends lost 1 base at V and 4 bases at J; junction bases unmatched: 8. The germline gives CDR1 SGHRS, CDR2 YFSETQ. CDR3 nucleotide sequence: TGCGCCAGCAGCTTGTCGGCGGGGGGAGGTGCAGATACGCAGTATTTT. Translating it yields CASSLSAGGGADTQYF.

The rearrangement links TRBV7-2 to TRBJ2-5, with 7 bases identical to TRBD1. Germline CDR1 and CDR2: SGHTA and FQGNSA. J gave up 1 base and V 5 bases, and 4 bases lay outside the gene matches. This CDR3 is 14 amino acids long. Here the CDR3 DNA reads TGTGCCAGCAGCCAGGGGGTCTCCCAAGAGACCCAGTACTTC. This encodes CASSQGVSQETQYF.

This sequence joins TRBV5-6 and TRBJ2-7, with D possibly TRBD1 on 6 matching bases. The CDR3 covers 15 residues. The V and J ends lost 4 bases and 0 bases respectively, with 14 bases between them. Germline V gene sequence: CDR1 SGHDT, CDR2 YYEEEE. This chain's CDR3 is CASSLRQAHSYEQYF. The CDR3 nucleotides read TGTGCCAGCAGCCTCAGACAGGCCCACTCCTACGAGCAGTACTTC.

V and J are TRBV18 and TRBJ1-2; no clear D gene. The CDR3 is 11 amino acids. V gave up 6 bases and J gave up 6 bases, with 8 bases separating them. Germline V lookup: CDR1 KGHSH, CDR2 LQKENI. The CDR3 bases are TGTGCCAGCTCTCCCGGGGATGGCTACACCTTC. Protein sequence: CASSPGDGYTF.

A word on this clone: The sample has other DNA sequences that encode this CDR3 too. This chain links TRBV7-9 with TRBJ2-2; TRBD2 might be the D (6 bases). Germline assignment: CDR1 SEHNR and CDR2 FQNEAQ (reference sequence). V was trimmed by 10 bases and J by 3 bases, leaving 21 bases between them. This CDR3 is built from 16 residues. For the CDR3, the DNA is TGTGCCACCCTCTCAAGGGGCAGGGAGGACACCGGGGAGCTGTTTTTT. Translation gives CATLSRGREDTGELFF.

This sequence joins TRBV4-1 and TRBJ2-3; 8 bases are a match to TRBD2. The germline V gene encodes CDR1 MGHRA and CDR2 YSYEKL. CDR3 size: 18 residues. The V and J ends lost 3 bases and 1 base, in that order; junction bases with no gene match: 12. CDR3 amino acids: CASSHGPGGPIGTDTQYF. In DNA, the CDR3 is TGCGCCAGCAGCCACGGCCCGGGGGGGCCGATTGGCACAGATACGCAGTATTTT.

The rearrangement links TRBV6-5 to TRBJ1-1, with D unclear. Germline values: CDR1 MNHEY, CDR2 SVGAGI. The CDR3 totals 15 residues. V lost 4 bases, J lost 0 bases, and 12 bases lay in between. CDR3 nucleotide sequence: TGTGCCAGCAGTTCGGCTGGGCAGATGAACACTGAAGCTTTCTTT. It specifies CASSSAGQMNTEAFF.

This clone was seen more than once but under ten times. The J gene is TRBJ1-5, the V gene TRBV6-6; D gene uncertain. V lost 0 bases, J lost 7 bases, and 7 bases lay in between. Germline V gives CDR1 MNHNY, CDR2 SVGAGI (reference sequence). The CDR3 consists of 13 residues. Written as DNA, the CDR3 is TGTGCCAGCAGTTACTCGTCTCTGCAGCCCCAGCATTTT. As protein: CASSYSSLQPQHF.

This sequence joins TRBV4-1 and TRBJ2-1, with D uncertain. This CDR3 comprises 13 residues. The V end lost 4 bases, the J end lost 8 bases, and 12 bases lay between the germline ends. Germline CDR1 is MGHRA and CDR2 is YSYEKL. CDR3 amino acids: CASSPRGGDEQFF. CDR3 in DNA: TGCGCCAGCAGCCCACGAGGTGGCGATGAGCAGTTCTTC.

The chain employs TRBV7-3 and TRBJ2-7; D gene uncertain. Trimming removed 5 bases at V and 0 bases at J, with 11 bases between. The CDR3 is made up of 14 amino acids. Per the germline V gene, CDR1 is SGHTA and CDR2 is FQGTGA. The CDR3 loop is CASSPSRSSYEQYF. CDR3 nucleotides: TGTGCCAGCAGCCCCAGTAGAAGCTCCTACGAGCAGTACTTC.

V gene TRBV10-3 combines with J gene TRBJ2-5; no definite D call. V lost 9 bases and J 2 bases, leaving 10 bases between the germline ends. CDR1 and CDR2 from the germline V gene are ENHRY and SYGVKD. The CDR3 length is 12 residues. CDR3 bases: TGTGCCATATCGGACGGACAAGAGACCCAGTACTTC. It codes for CAISDGQETQYF.

This rearrangement joins TRBV7-7 to TRBJ2-3; 7 bases line up with TRBD2. CDR3 length: 15 amino acids. Germline CDR1 reads SSHAT; CDR2 reads FNYEAQ (reference sequence). The ends lost 5 bases at V and 1 base at J; junction bases unmatched: 6. CDR3 nucleotides: TGTGCCAGCAGCCGAAGTGGGGGGGGCACAGATACGCAGTATTTT. This gives the protein CASSRSGGGTDTQYF.

The gene calls are TRBV28 and TRBJ1-2; D not resolved. V lost 2 bases, J lost 3 bases, and 10 bases lay in between. Germline V lookup: CDR1 MDHEN, CDR2 SYDVKM. This CDR3 is 14 amino acids long. DNA of the CDR3: TGTGCCAGCAGTTTACCGAACGTTCACTATGGCTACACCTTC. Protein: CASSLPNVHYGYTF.

V gene TRBV7-6 combines with J gene TRBJ1-3, with TRBD1 as a possible D gene (5 bases). This CDR3 region has 14 residues. Deletions cut 2 bases from V and 4 bases from J, with 9 bases between. Germline CDR1 reads SGHVS; CDR2 reads FNYEAQ. CDR3 DNA: TGTGCCAGCAGCTTACAGGGTACCGGAAACACCATATATTTT. Its translation: CASSLQGTGNTIYF. Supplemented by reference TRBV7-6 and TRBJ1-3, the full variable domain reads GAGVSQSPRYKVTKRGQDVALRCDPISGHVSLYWYRQALGQGPEFLTYFNYEAQQDKSGLPNDRFSAERPEGSISTLTIQRTEQRDSAMYRCASSLQGTGNTIYFGEGSWLTVV.

The rearrangement uses TRBV5-1 and TRBJ2-7; D not resolved. Germline loops: CDR1 SGHRS, CDR2 YFSETQ. Between the trimmed V and J ends, which lost 5 bases and 2 bases, there was a span of 5 bases. This CDR3 contains 11 residues. CDR3 in DNA: TGCGCCAGCAGGGGGACCTACGAGCAGTACTTC. Protein product: CASRGTYEQYF.

This clone has a single count. This sequence joins TRBV18 and TRBJ1-5; weak D call: TRBD1 (5 bases). The V end was cut by 6 bases, the J end by 3 bases, with 15 bases between. Germline values: CDR1 KGHSH, CDR2 LQKENI. This CDR3 comprises 15 residues. DNA of the CDR3: TGTGCCAGCTCTCCCGTGGGGGGGGACAATCAGCCCCAGCATTTT. It encodes CASSPVGGDNQPQHF.

The V and J genes are TRBV27 and TRBJ2-1; 10 nucleotides align to TRBD2. CDR3 length: 15 residues. Germline CDR1 MNHEY, CDR2 SMNVEV (reference sequence). With V trimmed by 6 bases and J by 2 bases, 4 bases remained unmatched. The CDR3 loop reads CASSRAGGTYNEQFF. CDR3 sequence (DNA): TGTGCCAGCAGCCGAGCGGGGGGGACCTACAATGAGCAGTTCTTC.

The chain carries TRBV5-4 and TRBJ2-5; TRBD2 matches at 9 bases. This CDR3 contains 14 residues. Germline V gene data show CDR1 as SGHNT and CDR2 as YYREEE (reference sequence). V gave up 2 bases and J gave up 4 bases; unmatched junction bases: 3. CDR3 coding DNA: TGTGCCAGCAGCTTAGCGGGGGGAGTAGAGACCCAGTACTTC. As protein: CASSLAGGVETQYF.

This chain joins TRBV11-2 and TRBJ1-5; unclear D gene. This CDR3 has 14 amino acids. V lost 1 base, J lost 8 bases, and 12 bases lay in between. Germline loops: CDR1 SGHAT, CDR2 FQNNGV. The DNA for the CDR3 is TGTGCCAGCAGCTTAGCCGGGAACTCCAAGCCCCAGCATTTT. It encodes CASSLAGNSKPQHF.

The chain has TRBV9 and TRBJ2-3; D assignment may be TRBD1 or TRBD2 (6 bases each). The ends were cut back, 4 bases at V and 0 bases at J, with 15 bases in the middle. Germline CDR1 and CDR2: SGDLS and YYNGEE. There are 16 residues in the CDR3. The CDR3 loop is CASSPRGTTSTDTQYF. In DNA form, the CDR3 reads TGTGCCAGCAGCCCTCGGGGGACAACTAGCACAGATACGCAGTATTTT. The whole variable domain, filled in from reference TRBV9 and TRBJ2-3, reads DSGVTQTPKHLITATGQRVTLRCSPRSGDLSVYWYQQSLDQGLQFLIQYYNGEERAKGNILERFSAQQFPDLHSELNLSSLELGDSALYFCASSPRGTTSTDTQYFGPGTRLTVL.

This clone has only one observation. The rearrangement uses TRBV7-9 and TRBJ2-7, with D possibly matching TRBD1 (5 bases). From germline, CDR1 is SEHNR and CDR2 FQNEAQ (reference sequence). The CDR3 sequence is 18 residues long. Trimming cost V 2 bases and J 1 base, with 21 bases left between them. The DNA for the CDR3 is TGTGCCAGCAGCTTAACGCCCTTGGCAGGGTCAAATTCCTACGAGCAGTACTTC. Translation gives CASSLTPLAGSNSYEQYF. Based on the CDR3 plus reference TRBV7-9 and TRBJ2-7, the full variable domain is DTGVSQNPRHKITKRGQNVTFRCDPISEHNRLYWYRQTLGQGPEFLTYFQNEAQLEKSRLLSDRFSAERPKGSFSTLEIQRTEQGDSAMYLCASSLTPLAGSNSYEQYFGPGTRLTVT.

J is TRBJ1-6 and V is TRBV14; unclear D gene. The CDR3 is 12 residues long. CDR1 is SGHDN, CDR2 FVKESK, per germline. Trimming took off 6 bases at V and 12 bases at J, with 12 bases between the two ends. The chain's CDR3 is CASRPLRGPLHF. The CDR3 DNA follows: TGTGCCAGCAGACCTCTCCGGGGACCCCTCCACTTT.

The J gene is TRBJ2-4, the V gene TRBV7-2, with D perhaps TRBD1 (6 bases). The CDR3 extends over 14 amino acids. CDR1 is SGHTA, CDR2 FQGNSA, per germline. Trimming shortened V by 1 base and J by 13 bases, and 17 bases separated the two germline ends. CDR3 residues: CASSLVQGGTPQYF. The DNA for the CDR3 is TGTGCCAGCAGCTTAGTACAGGGCGGCACACCGCAGTACTTC.